The 30 T cell receptor beta chains given below trace back to one sample, sequenced in a study of blood T cell repertoires in COVID-19. Repertoires were generated with immunoSEQ multiplex PCR, while TCRdb's copy carries only in-frame clones and drops some. The table lists about 110,000 clones, around 90% of them singletons. The specimen sequenced was peripheral blood. The receptors shown here come from a human donor in a cohort sampled during active COVID-19.

The V and J genes are TRBV15 and TRBJ1-6; D possibly corresponds to TRBD1 (5 bases). The ends were cut back, 1 base at V and 8 bases at J, with 9 bases in the middle. CDR1 and CDR2 (germline): LNHNV, YYDKDF (reference sequence). CDR3 length: 14 amino acids. CDR3 coding DNA: TGTGCCACCAGCAGAGTTCAGGGTTATTCACCCCTCCACTTT. Translation gives CATSRVQGYSPLHF.

The chain joins TRBV18 to TRBJ1-1; D call uncertain. V was clipped by 0 bases and J by 1 base, with 27 bases between them. Germline V lookup: CDR1 KGHSH, CDR2 LQKENI. CDR3 length equals 21 residues. The CDR3: CASSPPIPDGRYPFPNTEAFF. The CDR3 nucleotides read TGTGCCAGCTCACCACCGATCCCCGACGGGAGATACCCTTTCCCGAACACTGAAGCTTTCTTT.

The V gene is TRBV18, the J gene TRBJ2-3, with D unclear. Germline-derived CDR1 and CDR2 are KGHSH and LQKENI. The V end was cut by 4 bases, the J end by 6 bases, with 11 bases between. This CDR3 region has 13 residues. The CDR3 reads CASSLDTEDTQYF. DNA for the CDR3: TGTGCCAGCTCACTTGACACCGAGGATACGCAGTATTTT.

The genes are TRBV1 and TRBJ2-1; TRBD2, the table's D call, was not compared with the DNA. TRBV1 constitutes a pseudogene. This CDR3 spans 17 amino acids. CDR3 nucleotide sequence: TGCACCAGCAGCCAAGCAATGACTAGCGGAGATTACAATGAGCAGTTCTTC. Translated, it gives CTSSQAMTSGDYNEQFF.

The chain employs TRBV19 and TRBJ1-2, with D maybe TRBD1 (5 bases). The CDR3 covers 16 residues. V was shortened by 6 bases and J by 0 bases, with 17 bases between the two germline ends. CDR1 is LNHDA and CDR2 is SQIVND in the germline V gene (reference sequence). The CDR3 loop reads CASSRMTAGANYGYTF. The CDR3 DNA is TGTGCCAGTAGCCGGATGACAGCCGGAGCTAACTATGGCTACACCTTC.

V is TRBV4-2 and J is TRBJ1-2, with 9 bases matching TRBD1. CDR1 is LGHNA, CDR2 YNFKEQ, per germline. Unmatched junction bases numbered 3, after V lost 2 bases and J lost 8 bases. The CDR3 is 13 amino acids. The CDR3 DNA reads TGTGCCAGCAGCCAAACAGGGGGCGGAGGCTACACCTTC. Translated: CASSQTGGGGYTF.

This clone has only one observation. This rearrangement joins TRBV28 to TRBJ1-6; D not certain. The germline V gene has CDR1 MDHEN and CDR2 SYDVKM. This CDR3 has 16 amino acids. Trimming removed 6 bases from V and 0 bases from J, with 12 bases in between. The CDR3 DNA is TGTGCCAGCAGCGCCCATGCGGGCTCCTATAATTCACCCCTCCACTTT. Translation gives CASSAHAGSYNSPLHF. The full variable domain, with the rest looked up from reference TRBV28 and TRBJ1-6, is DVKVTQSSRYLVKRTGEKVFLECVQDMDHENMFWYRQDPGLGLRLIYFSYDVKMKEKGDIPEGYSVSREKKERFSLILESASTNQTSMYLCASSAHAGSYNSPLHFGNGTRLTVT.

This chain connects TRBV10-3 to TRBJ2-1; 9 bases fit TRBD1. The CDR3 covers 15 residues. CDR1 ENHRY and CDR2 SYGVKD come from the germline V gene. The trim removed 2 bases at V and 6 bases at J, leaving 5 bases unmatched. CDR3 residues: CAISETGTGSNEQFF. The DNA for the CDR3 is TGTGCCATCAGTGAGACCGGGACAGGGAGCAATGAGCAGTTCTTC.

The chain employs TRBV10-3 and TRBJ1-1; 10 bases agree with TRBD1. This CDR3 comprises 15 residues. J gave up 4 bases and V 3 bases, and 5 bases lay outside the gene matches. In germline, CDR1 is ENHRY, CDR2 SYGVKD. The CDR3 DNA follows: TGTGCCATCAGTGACCCCGGGACAGGGGCCACTGAAGCTTTCTTT. Translation gives CAISDPGTGATEAFF.

The chain couples TRBV13 to TRBJ2-7, with 8 bases lining up with TRBD2. V lost 6 bases, J lost 4 bases, and 8 bases stayed unmatched. Per the germline V gene, CDR1 is PRHDT and CDR2 is FYEKMQ (reference sequence). This CDR3 comprises 14 residues. CDR3 protein: CASSYAGTRYEQYF. The CDR3 nucleotides read TGTGCCAGCAGTTACGCCGGGACTAGGTACGAGCAGTACTTC.

A single count supports this clone. This chain links TRBV5-4 with TRBJ2-7; TRBD2 matches at 7 bases. Germline V lookup: CDR1 SGHNT, CDR2 YYREEE (reference sequence). V gave up 4 bases and J gave up 1 base; unmatched junction bases: 11. The CDR3 contains 16 residues. CDR3 sequence: CASSPGTGTISYEQYF. In DNA, the CDR3 is TGTGCCAGCAGCCCTGGCACCGGGACTATATCCTACGAGCAGTACTTC.

This chain links TRBV30 with TRBJ2-6; D is ambiguous. V was pared by 8 bases and J by 1 base, with 6 bases between. Germline V gene sequence: CDR1 GTSNPN, CDR2 SVGIG (reference sequence). CDR3 length equals 12 residues. This chain's CDR3 is CAKASGANVLTF. CDR3 DNA sequence: TGTGCCAAAGCTTCTGGGGCCAACGTCCTGACTTTC. Based on the CDR3 plus reference TRBV30 and TRBJ2-6, the full variable domain is SQTIHQWPATLVQPVGSPLSLECTVEGTSNPNLYWYRQAAGRGLQLLFYSVGIGQISSEVPQNLSASRPQDRQFILSSKKLLLSDSGFYLCAKASGANVLTFGAGSRLTVL.

The V and J genes are TRBV29-1 and TRBJ2-7; 10 bases are a match to TRBD1. Losses at the gene ends were 7 bases for V and 4 bases for J; bases not matched to a gene: 13. CDR3 size: 15 residues. Germline V lookup: CDR1 SQVTM, CDR2 ANQGSEA. In nucleotides, the CDR3 is TGCAGCGCCAGGACAACACCGGGACAGGGGTACGAGCAGTACTTC. Translated: CSARTTPGQGYEQYF.

V usage is TRBV29-1 and J usage is TRBJ1-6; a weak D match, TRBD1 (5 bases). This CDR3 spans 13 amino acids. V lost 6 bases, J lost 5 bases, and 11 bases lay in between. CDR1 is SQVTM and CDR2 is ANQGSEA in the germline V gene. CDR3 protein: CSVEWGDNSPLHF. CDR3 DNA sequence: TGCAGCGTGGAGTGGGGGGATAATTCACCCCTCCACTTT.

The chain has TRBV4-1 and TRBJ2-1, with a possible D match to TRBD2 (6 bases). The germline gives CDR1 MGHRA, CDR2 YSYEKL. V lost 4 bases to trimming and J lost 4 bases, with 20 bases between them. This CDR3 is 17 amino acids long. The CDR3 region has the DNA TGCGCCAGCAGCCCCCCGGTGCGGGACTCCGCTTACAATGAGCAGTTCTTC. Protein: CASSPPVRDSAYNEQFF.

This clone was seen only a few times. The chain links TRBV7-2 to TRBJ1-2, with no clear D. The CDR3 contains 13 residues. From germline, CDR1 is SGHTA and CDR2 FQGNSA. V dropped 4 bases and J dropped 4 bases, with 10 bases sitting between them. The CDR3 is CASSWRDFYGYTF. CDR3 coding DNA: TGTGCCAGCAGCTGGCGGGATTTCTATGGCTACACCTTC.

This chain connects TRBV9 to TRBJ1-2; 11 bases map to TRBD1. V gave up 3 bases and J gave up 1 base; unmatched junction bases: 5. Germline CDR1 is SGDLS and CDR2 is YYNGEE. This CDR3 is 16 amino acids long. In DNA, the CDR3 is TGTGCCAGCAGCGAAGGGACAGGGGGAGTTAACTATGGCTACACCTTC. It translates to CASSEGTGGVNYGYTF.

The J gene is TRBJ2-2, the V gene TRBV24-1; D is uncertain. The CDR3 length is 14 residues. Germline V CDR1 and CDR2: KGHDR, SFDVKD. The V gene lost 3 bases and the J gene lost 6 bases, with 10 bases spanning the gap. CDR3 residues: CATSDGEVPGELFF. In DNA, the CDR3 is TGTGCCACCAGTGATGGCGAGGTCCCCGGGGAGCTGTTTTTT.

The CDR3 DNA sequence: TGTGCCAGCAGCAGAGTAGCGGAGGCAGGCAATGAGCAGTTCTTC. As protein: CASSRVAEAGNEQFF. The chain is built from TRBV2 and TRBJ2-1; D may be TRBD2 (6 bases). The V end was cut by 6 bases, the J end by 6 bases, with 18 bases between. Germline loops: CDR1 SNHLY, CDR2 FYNNEI. CDR3 length equals 15 residues.

This rearrangement joins TRBV24-1 to TRBJ2-2, with D uncertain. V shed 0 bases and J shed 3 bases, with 13 bases lying between them. This CDR3 is 17 amino acids long. Germline loops: CDR1 KGHDR, CDR2 SFDVKD. CDR3 region: CATSDLAGTDHTGELFF. The CDR3 region has the DNA TGTGCCACCAGTGATTTGGCCGGCACAGATCACACCGGGGAGCTGTTTTTT.

The chain links TRBV7-2 to TRBJ1-5, with D tentatively TRBD1 (6 bases). Trimming took off 8 bases at V and 7 bases at J, with 15 bases between the two ends. The CDR3 is made up of 13 amino acids. Per the germline V gene, CDR1 is SGHTA and CDR2 is FQGNSA. CDR3 in DNA: TGTGCCAGCTCAACAGGGTCAGGCCAGCCCCAGCATTTT. This translates into CASSTGSGQPQHF.

V and J are TRBV5-1 and TRBJ2-3, with TRBD2 identical over 7 bases. This CDR3 has 14 amino acids. Trimming took 6 bases from V and 4 from J; bases not matched to a gene: 8. Germline CDR1 is SGHRS and CDR2 is YFSETQ. The CDR3 sequence is CASTQRGPSDTQYF. The CDR3 DNA sequence: TGCGCCAGCACCCAGCGGGGACCGTCAGATACGCAGTATTTT.

The rearrangement links TRBV14 to TRBJ2-4; D perhaps matches TRBD2 (6 bases). Trimming took off 0 bases at V and 0 bases at J, with 24 bases between the two ends. The CDR3 extends over 21 amino acids. Germline V gene data show CDR1 as SGHDN and CDR2 as FVKESK. The CDR3 spells CASSQERPGLKLYLAKNIQYF. In nucleotides, the CDR3 is TGTGCCAGCAGCCAAGAGAGGCCGGGACTGAAACTTTACCTAGCCAAAAACATTCAGTACTTC.

The chain carries TRBV29-1 and TRBJ2-3; 10 bases align to TRBD1. This CDR3 spans 14 amino acids. V trimming: 4 bases; J trimming: 3 bases; junction bases outside the gene matches: 4. The V gene's germline CDR1 is SQVTM and CDR2 ANQGSEA. CDR3 in DNA: TGCAGCGTTGGAAAGGGACAGGGGACAGATACGCAGTATTTT. Its translation: CSVGKGQGTDTQYF.

The chain couples TRBV5-4 to TRBJ2-5; D remains ambiguous. The CDR3 runs 14 residues. V was trimmed by 2 bases and J by 1 base, leaving 9 bases between them. Germline V lookup: CDR1 SGHNT, CDR2 YYREEE (reference sequence). The CDR3 sequence is CASSFGSGQETQYF. CDR3 in DNA: TGTGCCAGCAGCTTTGGTTCAGGCCAAGAGACCCAGTACTTC.

The chain couples TRBV21-1 to TRBJ1-5; the table gives TRBD1 as D, unverified against the DNA. TRBV21-1 is noted as a pseudogene. CDR3 length: 16 amino acids. The CDR3 DNA reads TGTGCCAGCAGCTGGGGGGCGGACAGGGTTGTACAGCCCCAGCATTTT. Residues: CASSWGADRVVQPQHF.

This clone has just one count. The V call is TRBV4-2, the J call TRBJ2-1; 8 bases agree with TRBD2. V dropped 0 bases and J dropped 0; count of bases not matched to a gene: 1. The CDR3 consists of 16 residues. In germline, CDR1 is LGHNA, CDR2 YNFKEQ. The CDR3 sequence: CASSQESGSSYNEQFF. CDR3 nucleotides: TGTGCCAGCAGCCAAGAGAGCGGGAGCTCCTACAATGAGCAGTTCTTC.

The chain combines TRBV6-1 with TRBJ2-3; 12 bases align to TRBD2. CDR3 length: 15 residues. J gave up 4 bases and V 2 bases, and 1 base lay outside the gene matches. Germline values: CDR1 MNHNS, CDR2 SASEGT. DNA of the CDR3: TGTGCCAGCAGTGAACTAGCGGGGGGGCCAGATACGCAGTATTTT. It encodes CASSELAGGPDTQYF.

The chain combines TRBV7-3 with TRBJ2-7, with 7 bases that match TRBD1. The CDR3 sequence is 13 residues long. Germline lookup yields CDR1 SGHTA and CDR2 FQGTGA. J was trimmed by 6 bases and V by 5 bases; bases with no gene match: 7. CDR3 region: CASSPTGQSEQYF. DNA of the CDR3: TGTGCCAGCAGCCCGACAGGGCAGAGCGAGCAGTACTTC.

The CDR3 protein is CATSETPGNEQFF. The CDR3 nucleotides read TGTGCCACCAGTGAAACCCCGGGCAATGAGCAGTTCTTC. The gene calls are TRBV24-1 and TRBJ2-1; D gene uncertain. Trimming took off 4 bases at V and 6 bases at J, with 9 bases between the two ends. The CDR3 extends over 13 amino acids. Germline V gene lookup returns CDR1 KGHDR and CDR2 SFDVKD.